The rows below give T cell receptor beta chains drawn from one sample of a study of response to subunit inactivated influenza vaccine. TCRdb re-derived calls from the RT-PCR reads in MiXCR, one entry per CDR3 protein. The sample consists of 500,000 to 550,000 distinct CDR3 sequences, roughly 7.6% of them appearing once. Sequences were derived from PBMCs from blood, sampled around 2 years after vaccination. The receptor set was obtained from a man in his fifties or sixties who received an inactivated influenza vaccine. The CDR3 runs from the conserved cysteine through the conserved F or W.

TRBJ2-3 | TRBV7-3 | CASSLDRDGPQYF
TRBJ2-1 | TRBV2 | CASSADRNNEQFF
TRBJ1-4 | TRBV20-1 | CSARGLRGANEKLFF
TRBJ1-2 | TRBV14 | CASSTVPGGGGYTF
TRBJ1-2 | TRBV11-2 | CASSLSAGSRTSSYGYTF
TRBJ1-3 | TRBV5-1 | CASSLAGHHSGNTIYF
TRBJ1-6 | TRBV7-2 | CASSLRRENSPLHF
TRBJ1-2 | TRBV7-9 | CASSSLYFSPDYGYTF
TRBJ2-7 | TRBV12-3/TRBV12-4 | CASSPRGLGEVDEQYF
TRBJ2-4 | TRBV12-3/TRBV12-4 | CASSLSWQSLAKNIQYF
TRBJ1-1 | TRBV5-1 | CASSLGGGFQSTEAFF
TRBJ1-1 | TRBV20-1 | CSARGARRADTEAFF
TRBJ2-2 | TRBV5-6 | CASSLEFSGANTGELFF
TRBJ2-4 | TRBV28 | CASSLGRRGVQYF
TRBJ2-7 | TRBV2 | CASSGDVGDHEQYF
TRBJ2-7 | TRBV7-9 | CASSFLGGNHEQYF
TRBJ2-7 | TRBV4-1 | CASSLSTGNYEQYF
TRBJ2-7 | TRBV10-3 | CAIRDRSYEQYF
TRBJ2-7 | TRBV6-1 | CASSPSGRSTDEQYF
TRBJ2-2 | TRBV5-1 | CASSLELAGSTGELFF
TRBJ1-2 | TRBV27 | CASNPTGLDYGYTF
TRBJ1-4 | TRBV5-5 | CASSLGGLSVEKLFF
TRBJ2-2 | TRBV29-1 | CSVVARGTGELFF
TRBJ1-4 | TRBV5-1 | CASSGQGSANEKLFF
TRBJ2-3 | TRBV3-1 | CASSFESTDTQYF
TRBJ2-3 | TRBV9 | CASSESSTDTQYF
TRBJ2-1 | TRBV14 | CASSQVGGAKNEQFF
TRBJ2-2 | TRBV10-3 | CAISEPTIGELFF
TRBJ1-6 | TRBV5-1 | CASSWTENSPLHF
TRBJ2-1 | TRBV18 | CASSSDWGDEQFF
TRBJ2-7 | TRBV6-2/TRBV6-3 | CASTHRTSGLSYEQYF
TRBJ2-3 | TRBV15 | CATSRGGGLTDTQYF
TRBJ2-7 | TRBV28 | CASSLLRGEQYF
TRBJ2-7 | TRBV7-2 | CASSLVTLVLGEQYF
TRBJ2-3 | TRBV7-7 | CASSPLAESTDTQYF
TRBJ1-4 | TRBV3-1 | CASSRNGRSNEKLFF
TRBJ2-5 | TRBV28 | CASRPGTSGVETQYF
TRBJ2-1 | TRBV7-9 | CASSGRTSGRNEQFF
TRBJ1-1 | TRBV5-1 | CASSRPGTEAFF
TRBJ2-5 | TRBV12-3/TRBV12-4 | CASSLAQGGTQYF
TRBJ2-7 | TRBV11-2 | CASSLGGELYEQYF
TRBJ2-7 | TRBV4-3 | CASSLGTGPLEQYF
TRBJ2-7 | TRBV29-1 | CSVARVHEQYF
TRBJ2-7 | TRBV20-1 | CSAGPLREGTYEQYF